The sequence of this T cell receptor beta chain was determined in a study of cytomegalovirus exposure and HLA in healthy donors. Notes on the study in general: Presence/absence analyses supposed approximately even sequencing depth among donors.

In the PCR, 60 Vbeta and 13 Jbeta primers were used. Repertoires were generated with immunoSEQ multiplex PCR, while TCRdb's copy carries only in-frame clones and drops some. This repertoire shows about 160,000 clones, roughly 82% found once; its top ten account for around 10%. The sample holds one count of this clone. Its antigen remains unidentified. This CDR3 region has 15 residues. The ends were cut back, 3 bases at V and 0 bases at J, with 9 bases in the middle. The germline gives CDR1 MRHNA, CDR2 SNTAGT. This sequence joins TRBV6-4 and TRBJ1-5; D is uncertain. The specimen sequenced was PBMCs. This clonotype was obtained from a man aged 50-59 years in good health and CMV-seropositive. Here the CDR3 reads CASSEAQHSNQPQHF. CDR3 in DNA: TGTGCCAGCAGTGAAGCGCAGCATAGCAATCAGCCCCAGCATTTT.